Each of the 25 T cell receptor beta chains below was sequenced from the same sample in a study of blood T cell repertoires in COVID-19. Measured with immunoSEQ multiplex PCR; TCRdb has only the in-frame clones, and not every one. The sample has under 500,000 clones, approximately 90% seen once; the top ten hold around 1.8%. The sequencing input was PBMCs or T cells enriched from blood (not recorded which). The receptors derive from a woman aged 18-29 years with acute COVID-19.

The rearrangement uses TRBV6-6 and TRBJ2-7, with D possibly matching TRBD1 (5 bases). The CDR3 sequence is 15 residues long. Trimming removed 2 bases from V and 2 bases from J, with 13 bases in between. Germline lookup yields CDR1 MNHNY and CDR2 SVGAGI (reference sequence). This chain's CDR3 is CASSYTTGDTYEQYF. The CDR3 DNA sequence: TGTGCCAGCAGTTACACAACAGGTGACACCTACGAGCAGTACTTC.

This chain joins TRBV2 and TRBJ1-5; unclear D gene. Trimming left V 8 bases short and J 0 bases short, with 11 bases between. CDR3 length: 14 residues. Germline V lookup: CDR1 SNHLY, CDR2 FYNNEI. The CDR3 here is CASCVQFSNQPQHF. CDR3 DNA sequence: TGTGCCAGCTGTGTACAGTTTAGCAATCAGCCCCAGCATTTT.

The chain carries TRBV5-1 and TRBJ1-5; possible D gene TRBD1, 6 bases. Trimming shortened V by 0 bases and J by 5 bases, and 12 bases separated the two germline ends. This CDR3 is 15 amino acids long. The germline V gene encodes CDR1 SGHRS and CDR2 YFSETQ. The DNA of the CDR3 is TGCGCCAGCAGCTTGGAAGGACAGCTTCATCAGCCCCAGCATTTT. This encodes CASSLEGQLHQPQHF.

J is TRBJ2-5 and V is TRBV27, with TRBD1 as a possible D gene (5 bases). Germline lookup yields CDR1 MNHEY and CDR2 SMNVEV (reference sequence). Trimming cost V 2 bases and J 1 base, with 11 bases left between them. CDR3 length: 15 residues. The CDR3 loop reads CASSLTTAAQETQYF. The CDR3 bases are TGTGCCAGCAGTTTAACGACAGCTGCCCAAGAGACCCAGTACTTC.

V is TRBV9 and J is TRBJ2-5; 7 positions match TRBD1. The germline V gene encodes CDR1 SGDLS and CDR2 YYNGEE. The trim removed 4 bases at V and 6 bases at J, leaving 9 bases unmatched. This CDR3 is 14 amino acids long. CDR3 protein: CASSTGTDEKTQYF. CDR3 in DNA: TGTGCCAGCAGCACCGGGACAGACGAAAAGACCCAGTACTTC.

The chain has TRBV15 and TRBJ2-5, with D possibly matching TRBD1 (7 bases). The V gene lost 0 bases and the J gene lost 6 bases, with 14 bases spanning the gap. The CDR3 totals 15 residues. CDR1 is LNHNV, CDR2 YYDKDF, per germline (reference sequence). The CDR3 region is CATSRDPPGGKTQYF. The CDR3 DNA follows: TGTGCCACCAGCAGAGACCCCCCAGGGGGGAAGACCCAGTACTTC.

The chain employs TRBV7-2 and TRBJ1-3; possibly TRBD1 for D (6 bases). V was cut by 1 base and J by 0 bases, with 16 bases left in between. This CDR3 is built from 18 residues. CDR1 and CDR2 from the germline V gene are SGHTA and FQGNSA. In nucleotides, the CDR3 is TGTGCCAGCAGCTTAGTCCTACAGGGTCGGAGCTCTGGAAACACCATATATTTT. Translated: CASSLVLQGRSSGNTIYF.

CDR3 sequence (DNA): TGTGCCAGCAGCGAACAGGAGCAACAGCCCCAGCATTTT. It codes for CASSEQEQQPQHF. The chain employs TRBV12-3 or TRBV12-4 and TRBJ1-5; maybe TRBD1 (5 bases). V was trimmed by 6 bases and J by 7 bases, leaving 13 bases between them. The CDR3 sequence is 13 residues long.

This clone has only one observation. The genes are TRBV9 and TRBJ2-3; 7 bases line up with TRBD1. CDR1 SGDLS and CDR2 YYNGEE come from the germline V gene. The CDR3 is 16 amino acids. With 1 base clipped from V and 1 base from J, the junction kept 6 bases outside the gene matches. The CDR3 DNA follows: TGTGCCAGCAGCGTACGACAGGGTAGCGGCACAGATACGCAGTATTTT. It encodes CASSVRQGSGTDTQYF.

The chain employs TRBV16 and TRBJ2-5; 7 bases are shared with TRBD2. Germline V gene sequence: CDR1 KGHSY, CDR2 FQNENV. With 2 bases clipped from V and 6 bases from J, the junction kept 3 bases outside the gene matches. The CDR3 totals 13 residues. DNA of the CDR3: TGTGCCAGCAGCCAAGGGGAGGGAAAGACCCAGTACTTC. Protein product: CASSQGEGKTQYF.

The chain joins TRBV5-1 to TRBJ2-1; 8 bases match TRBD2. Trimming at V came to 0 bases and at J to 2 bases, leaving 7 bases not matched to a gene. Germline V gene sequence: CDR1 SGHRS, CDR2 YFSETQ. The CDR3 is made up of 17 amino acids. CDR3 amino acids: CASSLAPSGGAYNEQFF. The DNA of the CDR3 is TGCGCCAGCAGCTTGGCCCCAAGCGGGGGCGCCTACAATGAGCAGTTCTTC.

CDR3 amino acids: CASSEGTTNEKLFF. In DNA form, the CDR3 reads TGCGCCAGCAGCGAGGGTACTACTAATGAAAAACTGTTTTTT. V is TRBV5-1 and J is TRBJ1-4; D is ambiguous. The CDR3 totals 14 residues. Trimming cost V 4 bases and J 2 bases, with 9 bases left between them. CDR1 and CDR2 from the germline V gene are SGHRS and YFSETQ.

The chain employs TRBV15 and TRBJ2-3; tentative D call: TRBD2 (6 bases). Deletions cut 3 bases from V and 4 bases from J, with 14 bases between. This CDR3 contains 15 residues. Germline-derived CDR1 and CDR2 are LNHNV and YYDKDF (reference sequence). The CDR3 here is CATSRGLVGADTQYF. Written as DNA, the CDR3 is TGTGCCACCAGCAGGGGACTTGTAGGGGCAGATACGCAGTATTTT.

CDR3 coding DNA: TGCGCCAGCAGCCAAAAGGGGGAGCAGTTCTTC. Protein sequence: CASSQKGEQFF. The gene calls are TRBV4-1 and TRBJ2-1, with D tentatively TRBD1 (5 bases). Trimming took 2 bases from V and 10 from J, leaving 6 bases between them. The CDR3 sequence is 11 residues long. From germline, CDR1 is MGHRA and CDR2 YSYEKL.

The J gene is TRBJ1-5, the V gene TRBV28; 7 bases agree with TRBD1. Germline loops: CDR1 MDHEN, CDR2 SYDVKM. This CDR3 is 15 amino acids long. V shed 3 bases, J shed 2 bases, and the junction held 4 bases outside the gene matches. The CDR3 nucleotides are TGTGCCAGCAGTTTTGACAGGGTGGGCAATCAGCCCCAGCATTTT. Protein sequence: CASSFDRVGNQPQHF.

Details on this clone: Other DNA variants within this sample encode the same CDR3. V is TRBV19 and J is TRBJ1-1, with D maybe TRBD1 (5 bases). This CDR3 has 12 residues. V lost 9 bases and J lost 1, with 9 bases in between. Germline CDR1 is LNHDA and CDR2 is SQIVND (reference sequence). In nucleotides, the CDR3 is TGTGCCAGCTCTCAGGGGAACACTGAAGCTTTCTTT. It is translated as CASSQGNTEAFF.

This chain links TRBV10-2 with TRBJ1-3; TRBD1 is a possible D gene (6 bases). The ends were cut back, 2 bases at V and 8 bases at J, with 13 bases in the middle. The CDR3 length is 14 residues. Looked up from germline, CDR1 is WSHSY and CDR2 is SAAADI. CDR3 DNA sequence: TGCGCCAGCAGTGAGGACAGAAAGGGGGACACCATATATTTT. This translates into CASSEDRKGDTIYF.

The chain combines TRBV5-4 with TRBJ1-1; the match to TRBD1 covers 9 bases. V dropped 2 bases and J dropped 0; count of bases not matched to a gene: 5. Germline values: CDR1 SGHNT, CDR2 YYREEE (reference sequence). The CDR3 extends over 16 amino acids. The CDR3 bases are TGTGCCAGCAGCTTCGGGGGACAGGGTTTGAACACTGAAGCTTTCTTT. Its protein is CASSFGGQGLNTEAFF. The full variable domain, rest sourced from reference TRBV5-4 and TRBJ1-1, is ETGVTQSPTHLIKTRGQQVTLRCSSQSGHNTVSWYQQALGQGPQFIFQYYREEENGRGNFPPRFSGLQFPNYSSELNVNALELDDSALYLCASSFGGQGLNTEAFFGQGTRLTVV.

As for this clone: This same CDR3 is encoded by further DNA sequences in the sample. The genes are TRBV5-1 and TRBJ2-1; D possibly corresponds to TRBD2 (6 bases). The length of the CDR3 is 15 residues. V was cut by 2 bases and J by 0 bases, with 9 bases left in between. Per the germline V gene, CDR1 is SGHRS and CDR2 is YFSETQ. The CDR3 sequence is CASSLGGTSYNEQFF. In nucleotides, the CDR3 is TGCGCCAGCAGCTTAGGCGGGACCTCCTACAATGAGCAGTTCTTC. The full variable domain, its missing parts supplied by reference TRBV5-1 and TRBJ2-1, is KAGVTQTPRYLIKTRGQQVTLSCSPISGHRSVSWYQQTPGQGLQFLFEYFSETQRNKGNFPGRFSGRQFSNSRSEMNVSTLELGDSALYLCASSLGGTSYNEQFFGPGTRLTVL.

The chain is built from TRBV5-6 and TRBJ1-6; D is unresolved. The germline CDR1 and CDR2 sequences are SGHDT and YYEEEE. The V and J ends lost 2 bases and 4 bases respectively, with 10 bases between them. This CDR3 comprises 15 residues. The CDR3: CASSFDAGYNSPLHF. CDR3 in DNA: TGTGCCAGCAGCTTCGATGCGGGGTATAATTCACCCCTCCACTTT.

The rearrangement joins TRBV5-1 to TRBJ2-1; 11 bases are a match to TRBD2. Germline assignment: CDR1 SGHRS and CDR2 YFSETQ. The CDR3 has 15 residues. J was trimmed by 16 bases and V by 0 bases; bases with no gene match: 12. CDR3 sequence reads: CASSLGASGRIEDFF. The CDR3 DNA reads as TGCGCCAGCAGCTTGGGGGCTAGCGGGAGGATCGAGGATTTCTTC.

This rearrangement joins TRBV9 to TRBJ2-1; possible D gene TRBD2, 5 bases. The CDR3 spans 17 residues. V shed 4 bases and J shed 3 bases, with 20 bases lying between them. Germline lookup yields CDR1 SGDLS and CDR2 YYNGEE. CDR3 bases: TGTGCCAGCAGCACGAAAGCCCTAGCAGAGGGCTACAATGAGCAGTTCTTC. Protein product: CASSTKALAEGYNEQFF.

This chain uses TRBV7-6 with TRBJ1-2; D uncertain. V lost 5 bases and J 1 base, leaving 20 bases between the germline ends. The CDR3 is 17 residues long. Germline-derived CDR1 and CDR2 are SGHVS and FNYEAQ. The CDR3 nucleotides read TGTGCCAGCAGCCCCCTCTACGCGGCAAATGATAACTATGGCTACACCTTC. This gives the protein CASSPLYAANDNYGYTF.

This clone is a singleton in its sample. The chain has TRBV27 and TRBJ1-2, with D maybe TRBD1 (5 bases). This CDR3 contains 14 residues. In germline, CDR1 is MNHEY, CDR2 SMNVEV (reference sequence). V lost 2 bases and J 2 bases, leaving 9 bases between the germline ends. CDR3 in DNA: TGTGCCAGCAGTTTAGCAGGGAGGAACTATGGCTACACCTTC. Residues: CASSLAGRNYGYTF.

The V and J genes are TRBV19 and TRBJ2-1; D call uncertain. The CDR3 has 16 residues. Between the trimmed V and J ends, which lost 4 bases and 12 bases, there was a span of 25 bases. Germline lookup yields CDR1 LNHDA and CDR2 SQIVND (reference sequence). DNA of the CDR3: TGTGCCAGTAGTAAGGAGATATTAGCCTCCTTGTTGAGGCAGTTCTTC. Protein product: CASSKEILASLLRQFF. Together with reference TRBV19 and TRBJ2-1, the CDR3 gives the full variable domain: DGGITQSPKYLFRKEGQNVTLSCEQNLNHDAMYWYRQDPGQGLRLIYYSQIVNDFQKGDIAEGYSVSREKKESFPLTVTSAQKNPTAFYLCASSKEILASLLRQFFGPGTRLTVL.